This T cell receptor beta chain was captured by sequencing in a study of T-cell memory formation after mild COVID-19. The study, taken as a whole, reports: Whereas later expanders leaned CD4+, clones contracting day 15 to 85 showed a balanced CD4/CD8 makeup.

Using its own MiXCR run on the 5' RACE reads, TCRdb lists one record per CDR3 protein. The sample shows under 650,000 distinct CDR3 sequences, 15% to 20% of them seen only once. To note about this clonotype: The antigen is undetermined.

CDR3 length: 13 amino acids. From germline, CDR1 is LGHNT and CDR2 FRNRAP. Trimming took off 1 base at V and 2 bases at J, with 2 bases between the two ends. V gene TRBV12-5 combines with J gene TRBJ2-2; D call uncertain. The sequence derives from an adult woman who had mild COVID-19 (a few samples of this study predate the infection). Cell type and time point are not known. Input material: PBMCs or a T cell subset sorted from them (not recorded which). This chain's CDR3 is CASGLDNTGELFF. CDR3 sequence (DNA): TGTGCTAGTGGTTTGGATAACACCGGGGAGCTGTTTTTT. The full variable domain, with the rest looked up from reference TRBV12-5 and TRBJ2-2, is DARVTQTPRHKVTEMGQEVTMRCQPILGHNTVFWYRQTMMQGLELLAYFRNRAPLDDSGMPKDRFSAEMPDATLATLKIQPSEPRDSAVYFCASGLDNTGELFFGEGSRLTVL.